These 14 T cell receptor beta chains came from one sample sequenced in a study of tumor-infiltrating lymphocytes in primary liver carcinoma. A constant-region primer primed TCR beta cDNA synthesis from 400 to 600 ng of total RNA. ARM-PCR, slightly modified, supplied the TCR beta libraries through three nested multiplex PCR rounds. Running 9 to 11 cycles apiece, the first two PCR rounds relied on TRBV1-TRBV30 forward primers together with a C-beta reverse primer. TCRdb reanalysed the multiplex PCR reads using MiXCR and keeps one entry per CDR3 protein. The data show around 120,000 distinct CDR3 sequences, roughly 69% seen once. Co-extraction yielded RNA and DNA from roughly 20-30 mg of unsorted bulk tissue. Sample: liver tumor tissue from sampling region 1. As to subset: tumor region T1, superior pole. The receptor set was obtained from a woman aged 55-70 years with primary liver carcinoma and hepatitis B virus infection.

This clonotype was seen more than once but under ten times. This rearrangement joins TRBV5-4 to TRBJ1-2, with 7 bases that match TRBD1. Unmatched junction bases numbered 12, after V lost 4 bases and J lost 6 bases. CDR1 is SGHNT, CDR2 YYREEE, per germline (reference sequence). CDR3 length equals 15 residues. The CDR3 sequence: CASSRGPAGRDGYTF. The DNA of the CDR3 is TGTGCCAGCAGCAGGGGGCCGGCAGGGAGGGATGGCTACACCTTC.

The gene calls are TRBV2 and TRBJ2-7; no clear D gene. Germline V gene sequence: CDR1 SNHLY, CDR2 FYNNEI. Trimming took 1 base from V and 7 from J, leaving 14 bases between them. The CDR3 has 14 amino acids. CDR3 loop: CASSEGAVGREQYF. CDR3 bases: TGTGCCAGCAGTGAAGGGGCGGTAGGTAGGGAGCAGTACTTC.

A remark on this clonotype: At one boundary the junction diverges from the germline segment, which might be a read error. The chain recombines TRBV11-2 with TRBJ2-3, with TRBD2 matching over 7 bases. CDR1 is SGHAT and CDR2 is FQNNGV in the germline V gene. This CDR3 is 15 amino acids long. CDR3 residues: CVSRTSAPSTDTQYF. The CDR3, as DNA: TGTGTCAGCAGGACTAGTGCTCCTAGCACAGATACGCAGTATTTT. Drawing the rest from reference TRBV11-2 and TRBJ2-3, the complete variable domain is EAGVAQSPRYKIIEKRQSVAFWCNPISGHATLYWYQQILGQGPKLLIQFQNNGVVDDSQLPKDRFSAERLKGVDSTLKIQPAKLEDSAVYLCVSRTSAPSTDTQYFGPGTRLTVL.

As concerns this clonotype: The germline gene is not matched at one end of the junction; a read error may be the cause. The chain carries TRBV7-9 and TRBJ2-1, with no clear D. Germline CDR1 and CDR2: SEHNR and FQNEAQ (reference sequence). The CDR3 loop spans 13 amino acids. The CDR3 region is CASSVTTVGEQSF. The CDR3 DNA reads TGTGCCAGCAGCGTAACTACAGTCGGTGAGCAGTCCTTC.

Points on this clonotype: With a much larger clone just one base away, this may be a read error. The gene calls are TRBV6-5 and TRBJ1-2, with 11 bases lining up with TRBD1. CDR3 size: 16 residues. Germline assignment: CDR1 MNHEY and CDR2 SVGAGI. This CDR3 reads CASSHSRTGGNYGYTF. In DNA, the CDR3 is TGTGCCAGCAGTCACTCGAGGACAGGGGGCAACTATGGCTACACCTTC.

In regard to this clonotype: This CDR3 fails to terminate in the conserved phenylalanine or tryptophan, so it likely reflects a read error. CDR3 sequence reads: CASSLAVTYEQYY. The DNA of the CDR3 is TGTGCTAGCAGTTTAGCGGTGACCTACGAGCAGTACTAC. V is TRBV28 and J is TRBJ2-7; possible D gene TRBD2, 6 bases. The CDR3 consists of 13 residues. CDR1 MDHEN and CDR2 SYDVKM come from the germline V gene.

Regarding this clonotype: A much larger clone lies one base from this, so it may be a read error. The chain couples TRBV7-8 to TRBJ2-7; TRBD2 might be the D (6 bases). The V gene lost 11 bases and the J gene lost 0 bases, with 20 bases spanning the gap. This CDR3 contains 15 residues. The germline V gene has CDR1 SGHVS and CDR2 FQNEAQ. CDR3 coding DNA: TGTGCCGCCACCCTTCTGGGAGGTCCCTCCTACGAGCAGTACTTC. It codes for CAATLLGGPSYEQYF.

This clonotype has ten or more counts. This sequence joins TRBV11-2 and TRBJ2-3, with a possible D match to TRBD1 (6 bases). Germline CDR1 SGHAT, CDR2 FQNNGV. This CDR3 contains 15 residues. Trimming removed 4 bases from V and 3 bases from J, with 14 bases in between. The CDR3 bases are TGTGCCAGCAGCTCCTACGGACAGAGAACAGATACGCAGTATTTT. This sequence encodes CASSSYGQRTDTQYF.

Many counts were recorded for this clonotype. DNA for the CDR3: TGCAGCGCCGAAACTAGCGGGAGTTCTCGCGAGCAGTACTTC. Amino acids: CSAETSGSSREQYF. V and J are TRBV29-1 and TRBJ2-7; the match to TRBD2 covers 11 bases. This CDR3 is built from 14 residues. Germline assignment: CDR1 SQVTM and CDR2 ANQGSEA. V was pared by 7 bases and J by 6 bases, with 11 bases of the junction left unmatched.

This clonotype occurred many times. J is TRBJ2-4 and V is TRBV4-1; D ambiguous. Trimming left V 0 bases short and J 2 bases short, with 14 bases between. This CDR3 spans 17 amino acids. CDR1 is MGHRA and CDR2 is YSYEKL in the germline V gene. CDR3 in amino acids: CASSQEWVASSKNIQYF. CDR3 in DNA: TGCGCCAGCAGCCAAGAGTGGGTTGCCTCATCCAAAAACATTCAGTACTTC.

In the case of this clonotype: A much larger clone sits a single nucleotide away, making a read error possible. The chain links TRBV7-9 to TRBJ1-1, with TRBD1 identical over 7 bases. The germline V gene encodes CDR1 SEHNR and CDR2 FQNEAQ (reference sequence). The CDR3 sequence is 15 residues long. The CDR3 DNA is TGTGCCAGCAGCCCAGGGGGGACAGCGAACACTGAAGCTTTATTT. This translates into CASSPGGTANTEALF.

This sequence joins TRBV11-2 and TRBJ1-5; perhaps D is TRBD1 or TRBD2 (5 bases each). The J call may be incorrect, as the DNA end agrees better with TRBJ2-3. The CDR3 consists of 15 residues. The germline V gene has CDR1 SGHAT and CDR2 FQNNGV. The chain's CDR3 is CASSLGGVADQPQYF. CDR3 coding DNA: TGTGCCAGCAGCTTAGGAGGGGTGGCGGATCAGCCCCAGTATTTT.

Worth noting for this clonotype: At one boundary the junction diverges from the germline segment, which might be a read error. The CDR3 spells CASSERCSQHF. The CDR3 DNA reads TGCGCCAGCTCGGAGAGGTGTTCCCAGCATTTT. The chain couples TRBV12-3 or TRBV12-4 to TRBJ1-5; D unresolved. This CDR3 has 11 residues.

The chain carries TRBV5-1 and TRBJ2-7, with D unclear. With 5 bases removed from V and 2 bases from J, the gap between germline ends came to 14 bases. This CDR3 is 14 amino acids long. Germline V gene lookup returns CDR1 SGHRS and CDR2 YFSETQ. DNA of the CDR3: TGCGCCAGCAGTCTTCAGTCTCATGCCTACGAGCAGTACTTC. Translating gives CASSLQSHAYEQYF.